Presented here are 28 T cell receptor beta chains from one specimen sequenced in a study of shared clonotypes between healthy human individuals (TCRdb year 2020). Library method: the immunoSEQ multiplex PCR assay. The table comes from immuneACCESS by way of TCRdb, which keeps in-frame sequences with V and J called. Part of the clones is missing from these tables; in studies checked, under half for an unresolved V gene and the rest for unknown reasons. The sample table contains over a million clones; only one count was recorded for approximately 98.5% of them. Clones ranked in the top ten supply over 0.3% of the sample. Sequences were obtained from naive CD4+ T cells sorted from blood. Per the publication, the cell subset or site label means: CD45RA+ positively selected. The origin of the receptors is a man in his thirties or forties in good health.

The CDR3: CASSGQRNTEAFF. The CDR3 DNA is TGTGCCAGCAGTGGACAGAGGAACACTGAAGCTTTCTTT. The rearrangement joins TRBV6-1 to TRBJ1-1, with D possibly being TRBD1 (5 bases). The CDR3 sequence is 13 residues long. The germline V gene has CDR1 MNHNS and CDR2 SASEGT. Trimming took off 4 bases at V and 1 base at J, with 7 bases between the two ends.

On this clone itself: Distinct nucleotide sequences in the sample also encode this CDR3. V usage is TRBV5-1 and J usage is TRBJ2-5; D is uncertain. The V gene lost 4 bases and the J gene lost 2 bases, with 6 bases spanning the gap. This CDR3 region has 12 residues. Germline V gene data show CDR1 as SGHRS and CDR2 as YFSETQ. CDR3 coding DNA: TGCGCCAGCAGCGCCCTGCAAGAGACCCAGTACTTC. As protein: CASSALQETQYF.

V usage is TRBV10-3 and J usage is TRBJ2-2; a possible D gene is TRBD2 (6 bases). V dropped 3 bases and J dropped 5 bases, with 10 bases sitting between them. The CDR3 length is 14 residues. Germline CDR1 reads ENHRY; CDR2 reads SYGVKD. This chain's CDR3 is CAISDPRGTGELFF. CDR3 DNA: TGTGCCATCAGTGACCCCCGGGGGACCGGGGAGCTGTTTTTT.

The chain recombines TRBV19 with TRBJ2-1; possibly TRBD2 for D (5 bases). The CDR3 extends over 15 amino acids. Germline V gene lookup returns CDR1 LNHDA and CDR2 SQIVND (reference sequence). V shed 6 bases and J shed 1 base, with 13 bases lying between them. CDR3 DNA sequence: TGTGCCAGTAGGGCCCTCGGGGTTTCCTACAATGAGCAGTTCTTC. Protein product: CASRALGVSYNEQFF.

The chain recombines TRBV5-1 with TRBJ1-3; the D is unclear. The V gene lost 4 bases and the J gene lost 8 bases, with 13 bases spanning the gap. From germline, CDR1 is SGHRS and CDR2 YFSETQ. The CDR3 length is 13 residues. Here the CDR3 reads CASSPVARDTIYF. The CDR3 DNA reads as TGCGCCAGCAGCCCCGTGGCCCGGGACACCATATATTTT.

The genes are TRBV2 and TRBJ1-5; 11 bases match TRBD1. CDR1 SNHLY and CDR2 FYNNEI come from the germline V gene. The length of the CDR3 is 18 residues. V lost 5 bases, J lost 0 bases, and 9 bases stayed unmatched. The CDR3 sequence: CASSPRDRGGYSNQPQHF. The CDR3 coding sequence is TGTGCCAGCAGTCCGAGGGACAGGGGGGGTTATAGCAATCAGCCCCAGCATTTT.

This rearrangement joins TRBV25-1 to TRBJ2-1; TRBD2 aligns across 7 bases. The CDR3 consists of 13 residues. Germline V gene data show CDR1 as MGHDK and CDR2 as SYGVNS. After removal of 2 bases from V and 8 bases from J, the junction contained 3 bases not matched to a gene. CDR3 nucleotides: TGTGCCAGCAGTGAAGGGGGGGTCCATGAGCAGTTCTTC. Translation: CASSEGGVHEQFF.

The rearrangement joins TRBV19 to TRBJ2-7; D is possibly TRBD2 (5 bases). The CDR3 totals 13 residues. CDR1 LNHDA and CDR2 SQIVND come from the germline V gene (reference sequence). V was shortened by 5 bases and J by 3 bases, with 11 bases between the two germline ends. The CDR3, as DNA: TGTGCCAGTAGTTCAGAGGGCAACTACGAGCAGTACTTC. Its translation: CASSSEGNYEQYF.

The CDR3 nucleotides are TGCAGCGTTGCTGAGGGTTACACTGAAGCTTTCTTT. Translated, it gives CSVAEGYTEAFF. The chain has TRBV29-1 and TRBJ1-1; D remains unclear. The CDR3 is made up of 12 amino acids. CDR1 and CDR2 (germline): SQVTM, ANQGSEA. Trimming left V 4 bases short and J 3 bases short, with 9 bases between.

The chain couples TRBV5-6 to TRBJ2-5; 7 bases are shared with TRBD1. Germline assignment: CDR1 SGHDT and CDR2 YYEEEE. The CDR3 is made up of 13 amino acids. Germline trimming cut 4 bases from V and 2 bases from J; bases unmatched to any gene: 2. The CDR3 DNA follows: TGTGCCAGCAGCACGACAGGGCAAGAGACCCAGTACTTC. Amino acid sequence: CASSTTGQETQYF. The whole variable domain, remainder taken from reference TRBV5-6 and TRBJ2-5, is DAGVTQSPTHLIKTRGQQVTLRCSPKSGHDTVSWYQQALGQGPQFIFQYYEEEERQRGNFPDRFSGHQFPNYSSELNVNALLLGDSALYLCASSTTGQETQYFGPGTRLLVL.

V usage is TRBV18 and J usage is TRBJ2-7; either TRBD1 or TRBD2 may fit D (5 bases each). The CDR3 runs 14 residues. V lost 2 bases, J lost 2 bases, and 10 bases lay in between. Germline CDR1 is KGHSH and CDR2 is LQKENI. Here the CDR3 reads CASSPGDGAYEQYF. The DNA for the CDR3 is TGTGCCAGCTCACCAGGGGACGGAGCCTACGAGCAGTACTTC.

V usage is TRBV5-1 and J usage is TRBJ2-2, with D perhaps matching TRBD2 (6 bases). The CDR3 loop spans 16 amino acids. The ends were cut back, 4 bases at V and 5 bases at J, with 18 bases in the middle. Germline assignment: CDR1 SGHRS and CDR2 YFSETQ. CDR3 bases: TGCGCCAGCAGCCCATCCCTAGCGAAAGGGACCGGGGAGCTGTTTTTT. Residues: CASSPSLAKGTGELFF.

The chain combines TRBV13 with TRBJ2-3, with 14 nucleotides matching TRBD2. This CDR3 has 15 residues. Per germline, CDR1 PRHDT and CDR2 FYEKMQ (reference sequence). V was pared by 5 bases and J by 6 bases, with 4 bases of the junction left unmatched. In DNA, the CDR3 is TGTGCCAGCAGCCAGGGGACTAGCGGGAGTGATACGCAGTATTTT. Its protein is CASSQGTSGSDTQYF.

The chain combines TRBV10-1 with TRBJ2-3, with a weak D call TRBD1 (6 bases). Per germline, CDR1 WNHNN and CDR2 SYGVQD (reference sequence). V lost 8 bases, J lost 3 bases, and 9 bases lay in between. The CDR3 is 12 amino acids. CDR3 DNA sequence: TGCGCCAGCTCAACAGGGACAGATACGCAGTATTTT. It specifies CASSTGTDTQYF.

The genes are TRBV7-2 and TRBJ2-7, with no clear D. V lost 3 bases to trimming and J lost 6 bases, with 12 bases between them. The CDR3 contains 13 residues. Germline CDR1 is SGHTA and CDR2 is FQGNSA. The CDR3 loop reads CASSFEPGSEQYF. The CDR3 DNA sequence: TGTGCCAGCAGCTTCGAGCCCGGTAGCGAGCAGTACTTC.

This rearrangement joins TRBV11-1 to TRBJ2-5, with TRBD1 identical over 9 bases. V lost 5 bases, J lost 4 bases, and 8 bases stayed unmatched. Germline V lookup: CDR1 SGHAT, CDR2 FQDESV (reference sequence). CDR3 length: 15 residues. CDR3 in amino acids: CASSVGQGSTETQYF. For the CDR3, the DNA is TGTGCCAGCAGCGTCGGACAGGGGAGCACAGAGACCCAGTACTTC.

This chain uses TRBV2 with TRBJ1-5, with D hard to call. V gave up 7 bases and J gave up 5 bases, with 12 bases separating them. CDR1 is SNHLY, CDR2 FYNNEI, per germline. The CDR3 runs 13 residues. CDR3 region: CASMYTTYQPQHF. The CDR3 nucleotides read TGTGCCAGCATGTACACAACCTATCAGCCCCAGCATTTT.

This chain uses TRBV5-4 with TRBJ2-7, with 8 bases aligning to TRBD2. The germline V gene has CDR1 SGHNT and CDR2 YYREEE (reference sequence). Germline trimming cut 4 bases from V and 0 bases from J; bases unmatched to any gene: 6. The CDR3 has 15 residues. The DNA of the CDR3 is TGTGCCAGCAGCAGCCGGGGGGGCCTCTCCTACGAGCAGTACTTC. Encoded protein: CASSSRGGLSYEQYF.

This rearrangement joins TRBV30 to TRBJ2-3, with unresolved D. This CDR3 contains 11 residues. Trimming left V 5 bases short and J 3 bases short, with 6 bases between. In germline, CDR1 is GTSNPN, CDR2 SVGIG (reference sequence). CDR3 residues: CAWGWTDTQYF. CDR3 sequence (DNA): TGTGCCTGGGGGTGGACAGATACGCAGTATTTT.

CDR3 coding DNA: TGTGCCAGCAGCGTATCACCGGGACAGGGAGGAAACACCATATATTTT. Translating gives CASSVSPGQGGNTIYF. This chain links TRBV9 with TRBJ1-3; TRBD1 aligns across 9 bases. Trimming removed 1 base from V and 4 bases from J; junction bases left unmatched: 6. Per the germline V gene, CDR1 is SGDLS and CDR2 is YYNGEE. The CDR3 totals 16 residues.

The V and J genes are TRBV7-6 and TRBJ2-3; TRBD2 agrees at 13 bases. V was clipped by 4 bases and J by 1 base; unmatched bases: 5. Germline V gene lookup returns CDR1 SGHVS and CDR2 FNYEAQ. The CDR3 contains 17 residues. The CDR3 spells CASSSWTSGSGTDTQYF. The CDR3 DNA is TGTGCCAGCAGCTCCTGGACTAGCGGGAGTGGCACAGATACGCAGTATTTT.

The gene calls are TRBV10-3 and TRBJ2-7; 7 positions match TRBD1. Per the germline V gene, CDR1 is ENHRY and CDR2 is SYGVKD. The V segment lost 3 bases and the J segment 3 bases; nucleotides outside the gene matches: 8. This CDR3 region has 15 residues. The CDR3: CAISDRYRGYYEQYF. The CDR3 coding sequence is TGTGCCATCAGTGACCGTTACAGGGGTTACTACGAGCAGTACTTC.

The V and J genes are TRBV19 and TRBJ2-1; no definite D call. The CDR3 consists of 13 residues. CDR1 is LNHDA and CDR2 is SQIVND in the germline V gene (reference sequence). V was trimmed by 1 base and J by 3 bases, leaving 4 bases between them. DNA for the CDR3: TGTGCCAGTAGTATAGTGGGCTACAATGAGCAGTTCTTC. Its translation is CASSIVGYNEQFF.

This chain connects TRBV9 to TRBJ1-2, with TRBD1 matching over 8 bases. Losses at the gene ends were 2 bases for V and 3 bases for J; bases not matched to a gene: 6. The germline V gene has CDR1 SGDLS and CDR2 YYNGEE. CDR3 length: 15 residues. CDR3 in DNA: TGTGCCAGCAGCGTGACAGGGGATAATTACTATGGCTACACCTTC. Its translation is CASSVTGDNYYGYTF. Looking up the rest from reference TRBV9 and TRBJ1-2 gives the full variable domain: DSGVTQTPKHLITATGQRVTLRCSPRSGDLSVYWYQQSLDQGLQFLIQYYNGEERAKGNILERFSAQQFPDLHSELNLSSLELGDSALYFCASSVTGDNYYGYTFGSGTRLTVV.

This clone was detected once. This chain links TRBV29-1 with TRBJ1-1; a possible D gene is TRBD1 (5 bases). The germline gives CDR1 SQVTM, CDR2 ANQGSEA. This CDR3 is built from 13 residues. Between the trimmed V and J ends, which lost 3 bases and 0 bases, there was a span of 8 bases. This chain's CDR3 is CSVDRGMNTEAFF. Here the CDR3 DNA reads TGCAGCGTTGATAGGGGAATGAACACTGAAGCTTTCTTT.

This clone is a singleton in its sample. The CDR3 loop reads CASRVGNQPQHF. CDR3 nucleotides: TGTGCCAGTAGGGTAGGCAATCAGCCCCAGCATTTT. This rearrangement joins TRBV19 to TRBJ1-5; D is uncertain. Trimming shortened V by 6 bases and J by 2 bases, and 5 bases separated the two germline ends. The CDR3 runs 12 residues. The germline gives CDR1 LNHDA, CDR2 SQIVND (reference sequence).

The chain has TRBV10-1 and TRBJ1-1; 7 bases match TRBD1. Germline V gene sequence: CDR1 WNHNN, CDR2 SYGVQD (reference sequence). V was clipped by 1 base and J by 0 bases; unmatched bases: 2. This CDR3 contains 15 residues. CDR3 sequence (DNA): TGCGCCAGCAGTGAGTTACAGGGGATGAACACTGAAGCTTTCTTT. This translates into CASSELQGMNTEAFF.

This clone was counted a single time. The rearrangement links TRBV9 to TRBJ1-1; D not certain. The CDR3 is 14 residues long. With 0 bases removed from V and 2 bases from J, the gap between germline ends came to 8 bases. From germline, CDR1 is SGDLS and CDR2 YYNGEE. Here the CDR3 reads CASSVGESNTEAFF. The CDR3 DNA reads TGTGCCAGCAGCGTAGGGGAATCTAACACTGAAGCTTTCTTT. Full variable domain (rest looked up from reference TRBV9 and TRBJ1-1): DSGVTQTPKHLITATGQRVTLRCSPRSGDLSVYWYQQSLDQGLQFLIQYYNGEERAKGNILERFSAQQFPDLHSELNLSSLELGDSALYFCASSVGESNTEAFFGQGTRLTVV.